This T cell receptor (beta chain) was retrieved from a study of shared clonotypes between healthy human individuals. Study findings and constraints: Generation probabilities were higher for clonotypes shared across all four sorted-subset donors than for unshared ones. Despite large depth, sorted-subset datasets appeared incompletely sequenced.

This clone was seen once. The antigen is undetermined. One junction end does not reproduce the germline sequence, and a read error may be involved. TCRdb's table, derived via immunoSEQ multiplex PCR, lists solely in-frame clones and lacks some. There are about 1.1 million clones in the sample; around 78% occur only once, and around 0.61% lies in the top ten. All donors were Caucasian adults living in Nashville, Tennessee. Division of CD4+ cells produced a CD45RA+ naive subset and a CD45RA-negative memory subset. The germline CDR1 and CDR2 sequences are LNHNV and YYDKDF (reference sequence). CDR3 length equals 15 residues.

This chain joins TRBV15 and TRBJ2-5; D perhaps matches TRBD2 (7 bases). This receptor was identified in a man between 18 and 35 years old in good health. Some clones in this sample may be carry-over from other donors' samples. Sequencing was performed on memory CD4+ T cells from PBMCs. Regarding subset: CD45RA-negative fraction. CDR3 sequence (DNA): TGTGCCACCAGCAGTCGGGGGGAGGGACAAGAGACCCGGTACTTC. Residues: CATSSRGEGQETRYF.